The 27 T cell receptor beta chains listed next were all sequenced from one sample in a study of T cell responses to AZD1222 COVID-19 vaccine. Here immunoSEQ multiplex PCR was the method, and the copy in TCRdb shows in-frame clones only, minus some. The table shows tens of thousands of clones, with roughly 90% occurring only once. The input for sequencing was peripheral blood, taken 28 days after the second AZD1222 dose. The receptors derive from an adult who received the AZD1222 COVID-19 vaccine.

V gene TRBV11-2 combines with J gene TRBJ2-7; 7 bases are a match to TRBD1. The V gene's germline CDR1 is SGHAT and CDR2 FQNNGV. The CDR3 is 15 amino acids. Losses at the gene ends were 1 base for V and 3 bases for J; bases not matched to a gene: 6. DNA of the CDR3: TGTGCCAGCAGCTTAGGCTGGGCAGGGGGCTACGAGCAGTACTTC. Translating gives CASSLGWAGGYEQYF.

The chain employs TRBV6-6 and TRBJ2-3; 10 bases fit TRBD1. The CDR3 is 16 residues long. V gave up 6 bases and J gave up 2 bases; unmatched junction bases: 8. Germline V gives CDR1 MNHNY, CDR2 SVGAGI (reference sequence). CDR3 nucleotides: TGTGCCAGCAGCCGAGGACAGGGGGGTTCCACAGATACGCAGTATTTT. Amino acid sequence: CASSRGQGGSTDTQYF.

This clone was observed once. The V gene is TRBV28, the J gene TRBJ2-2, with no clear D. Germline CDR1 reads MDHEN; CDR2 reads SYDVKM. V was shortened by 5 bases and J by 4 bases, with 17 bases between the two germline ends. The CDR3 contains 16 residues. CDR3 sequence: CASSAPQVWSTGELFF. In DNA, the CDR3 is TGTGCCAGCAGTGCCCCGCAGGTCTGGAGCACCGGGGAGCTGTTTTTT.

J is TRBJ2-3 and V is TRBV11-2; 9 positions match TRBD2. CDR3 length: 17 amino acids. V shed 2 bases and J 1 base; nucleotides not matched to a gene: 7. Germline V lookup: CDR1 SGHAT, CDR2 FQNNGV. CDR3 loop: CASSLRALAGGTDTQYF. The CDR3 DNA reads TGTGCCAGCAGCTTAAGGGCATTAGCGGGAGGCACAGATACGCAGTATTTT.

This rearrangement joins TRBV12-3 or TRBV12-4 to TRBJ2-7, with D tentatively TRBD2 (6 bases). Trimming took off 3 bases at V and 3 bases at J, with 9 bases between the two ends. The CDR3 extends over 13 amino acids. CDR3 amino acids: CASSFRGNYEQYF. In DNA form, the CDR3 reads TGTGCCAGCAGTTTTCGCGGGAACTACGAGCAGTACTTC.

V and J are TRBV4-3 and TRBJ2-2; D is unresolved. Germline values: CDR1 LGHNA, CDR2 YSLEER. Trimming stripped 8 bases from V and 5 bases from J, with 15 bases between. There are 14 residues in the CDR3. In nucleotides, the CDR3 is TGCGCCAGCCGGGTGGGCCGAGTAACCGGGGAGCTGTTTTTT. The encoded protein is CASRVGRVTGELFF.

V gene TRBV6-5 combines with J gene TRBJ2-1; D may correspond to TRBD1 or TRBD2 (6 bases each). The germline V gene has CDR1 MNHEY and CDR2 SVGAGI. The CDR3 runs 15 residues. V lost 10 bases to trimming and J lost 3 bases, with 19 bases between them. In nucleotides, the CDR3 is TGTGCCACCCCTCAAGGGGGGAGGAACTACAATGAGCAGTTCTTC. Translating it yields CATPQGGRNYNEQFF.

The chain has TRBV5-4 and TRBJ2-1; 8 nucleotides match TRBD1. CDR1 is SGHNT and CDR2 is YYREEE in the germline V gene (reference sequence). This CDR3 spans 16 amino acids. The junction had 6 bases not matched to a gene; V was cut back by 4 bases and J by 0 bases. Here the CDR3 DNA reads TGTGCCAGCAGCGGGGGACAGGCCGACTCCTACAATGAGCAGTTCTTC. It translates to CASSGGQADSYNEQFF.

This chain connects TRBV19 to TRBJ1-2; D is possibly TRBD1 (5 bases). The CDR3 sequence is 15 residues long. Germline CDR1 is LNHDA and CDR2 is SQIVND (reference sequence). V was cut by 5 bases and J by 4 bases, with 17 bases left in between. CDR3 DNA sequence: TGTGCCAGTAGTCCATCCCTCACAGGCCTCTATGGCTACACCTTC. This translates into CASSPSLTGLYGYTF.

The chain recombines TRBV18 with TRBJ1-2; D gene unclear. Germline CDR1 and CDR2: KGHSH and LQKENI. This CDR3 region has 12 residues. V lost 2 bases to trimming and J lost 4 bases, with 5 bases between them. CDR3 DNA: TGTGCCAGCTCACCAGAATCCTATGGCTACACCTTC. Amino acids: CASSPESYGYTF.

CDR3 DNA: TGTGCCAGCAGTTACCGCGGGGGGGTGGATGAGCAGTTCTTC. Translation gives CASSYRGGVDEQFF. This chain joins TRBV6-5 and TRBJ2-1; 9 bases are a match to TRBD2. This CDR3 region has 14 residues. The V segment lost 2 bases and the J segment 8 bases; nucleotides outside the gene matches: 4. CDR1 MNHEY and CDR2 SVGAGI come from the germline V gene.

In its sample, this clone was seen many times. The genes are TRBV28 and TRBJ2-7; D is uncertain. CDR1 is MDHEN, CDR2 SYDVKM, per germline. V lost 1 base and J 4 bases, leaving 5 bases between the germline ends. The CDR3 extends over 12 amino acids. DNA for the CDR3: TGTGCCAGCAGTTTATTGTCTTACGAGCAGTACTTC. It translates to CASSLLSYEQYF.

The chain employs TRBV7-9 and TRBJ2-1, with 13 bases fitting TRBD2. The CDR3 loop spans 19 amino acids. Germline lookup yields CDR1 SEHNR and CDR2 FQNEAQ (reference sequence). V trimming: 1 base; J trimming: 0 bases; junction bases outside the gene matches: 6. DNA for the CDR3: TGTGCCAGCAGCTTAGGACTAGCGGGGGGCTCAAGCTCCTACAATGAGCAGTTCTTC. Translating gives CASSLGLAGGSSSYNEQFF.

In nucleotides, the CDR3 is TGTGCCAGCAGCCCCGGACAGGAGACTAGCGGGGGGGCCACAGATACGCAGTATTTT. Protein sequence: CASSPGQETSGGATDTQYF. J is TRBJ2-3 and V is TRBV13, with 14 bases lining up with TRBD2. The CDR3 has 19 residues. Trimming took 5 bases from V and 2 from J; bases not matched to a gene: 12. CDR1 PRHDT and CDR2 FYEKMQ come from the germline V gene (reference sequence).

This sequence joins TRBV4-1 and TRBJ1-6; the match to TRBD1 covers 7 bases. The V gene's germline CDR1 is MGHRA and CDR2 YSYEKL. The J segment lost 6 bases and the V segment lost 6 bases, leaving 11 bases of the junction unmatched. The CDR3 is 16 amino acids. The CDR3 nucleotides are TGCGCCAGCAGACATACCCCGGGACAGAGTAATTCACCCCTCCACTTT. This translates into CASRHTPGQSNSPLHF.

This chain connects TRBV5-4 to TRBJ1-1, with D perhaps TRBD1 (5 bases). Trimming removed 0 bases at V and 2 bases at J, with 14 bases between. Germline V gene data show CDR1 as SGHNT and CDR2 as YYREEE (reference sequence). The CDR3 sequence is 16 residues long. The CDR3 DNA reads as TGTGCCAGCAGCTTGGCCGGGGGGACCCGTAACACTGAAGCTTTCTTT. Its protein is CASSLAGGTRNTEAFF. Drawing the rest from reference TRBV5-4 and TRBJ1-1, the complete variable domain is ETGVTQSPTHLIKTRGQQVTLRCSSQSGHNTVSWYQQALGQGPQFIFQYYREEENGRGNFPPRFSGLQFPNYSSELNVNALELDDSALYLCASSLAGGTRNTEAFFGQGTRLTVV.

The chain has TRBV6-5 and TRBJ1-5; D gene ambiguous. The CDR3 length is 13 residues. Germline V gene data show CDR1 as MNHEY and CDR2 as SVGAGI. V lost 4 bases and J lost 7, with 11 bases in between. The CDR3 nucleotides are TGTGCCAGCAGTTCGGACGTGGAACAGCCCCAGCATTTT. Protein product: CASSSDVEQPQHF.

The sample holds a few counts of this clone. The rearrangement uses TRBV7-9 and TRBJ1-2; 7 bases agree with TRBD1. The CDR3 has 16 amino acids. After removal of 1 base from V and 2 bases from J, the junction contained 7 bases not matched to a gene. Germline V lookup: CDR1 SEHNR, CDR2 FQNEAQ (reference sequence). CDR3 sequence (DNA): TGTGCCAGCAGCTTAGTGGGGCAGGGGGTGAACTATGGCTACACCTTC. Amino acids: CASSLVGQGVNYGYTF.

This chain uses TRBV12-3 or TRBV12-4 with TRBJ1-4; D gene uncertain. Trimming removed 5 bases at V and 8 bases at J, with 6 bases between. The CDR3 spans 11 residues. The CDR3 loop is CASSPGEKLFF. DNA for the CDR3: TGTGCCAGCAGTCCAGGAGAAAAACTGTTTTTT.

This clone was seen a single time. At one end, the junction sequence differs from germline, possibly due to a read error. The chain recombines TRBV7-8 with TRBJ1-3; 8 bases are shared with TRBD1. In germline, CDR1 is SGHVS, CDR2 FQNEAQ. The CDR3 contains 11 residues. CDR3: CASSPADRADF. CDR3 nucleotides: TGTGCCAGCAGCCCAGCGGACAGGGCTGATTTT.

The chain employs TRBV5-1 and TRBJ1-6; D is ambiguous. The length of the CDR3 is 14 residues. The V end was cut by 4 bases, the J end by 10 bases, with 15 bases between. Germline V gene sequence: CDR1 SGHRS, CDR2 YFSETQ. CDR3 region: CASSATEGRSPLHF. DNA for the CDR3: TGCGCCAGCAGCGCAACAGAGGGCAGGTCACCCCTCCACTTT.

This chain uses TRBV24-1 with TRBJ2-5; D tentatively reads TRBD1 or TRBD2 (7 bases each). CDR3 length: 15 amino acids. CDR1 and CDR2 from the germline V gene are KGHDR and SFDVKD. V lost 4 bases to trimming and J lost 0 bases, with 11 bases between them. The CDR3 sequence: CATSEGGTDQETQYF. The CDR3, as DNA: TGTGCCACCAGTGAGGGGGGGACAGACCAAGAGACCCAGTACTTC.

The V call is TRBV12-5, the J call TRBJ1-1; D remains unclear. This CDR3 spans 13 amino acids. Germline V gene lookup returns CDR1 LGHNT and CDR2 FRNRAP. The V end was cut by 2 bases, the J end by 3 bases, with 7 bases between. Here the CDR3 reads CASGLTDYTEAFF. The CDR3, as DNA: TGTGCTAGTGGTTTGACGGATTACACTGAAGCTTTCTTT. Full variable domain (outside the CDR3, taken from reference TRBV12-5 and TRBJ1-1): DARVTQTPRHKVTEMGQEVTMRCQPILGHNTVFWYRQTMMQGLELLAYFRNRAPLDDSGMPKDRFSAEMPDATLATLKIQPSEPRDSAVYFCASGLTDYTEAFFGQGTRLTVV.

The chain couples TRBV5-6 to TRBJ2-7; 13 nucleotides agree with TRBD2. There are 15 residues in the CDR3. Trimming took 4 bases from V and 4 from J; bases not matched to a gene: 5. Germline CDR1 reads SGHDT; CDR2 reads YYEEEE. CDR3 DNA sequence: TGTGCCAGCAGCGTCGGGACTAGCGGGGCTTACGAGCAGTACTTC. Translating it yields CASSVGTSGAYEQYF.

The chain recombines TRBV7-9 with TRBJ2-7; D gene ambiguous. Germline loops: CDR1 SEHNR, CDR2 FQNEAQ (reference sequence). V was pared by 2 bases and J by 3 bases, with 2 bases between. The CDR3 is made up of 11 amino acids. The DNA for the CDR3 is TGTGCCAGCAGCTTATTCTACGAGCAGTACTTC. Its translation is CASSLFYEQYF.

The rearrangement joins TRBV7-9 to TRBJ2-7, with D possibly being TRBD1 (6 bases). Germline values: CDR1 SEHNR, CDR2 FQNEAQ (reference sequence). Trimming removed 5 bases at V and 2 bases at J, with 16 bases between. The CDR3 runs 15 residues. The CDR3 loop reads CASSLRSDRTYEQYF. The CDR3 region has the DNA TGTGCCAGCAGCCTAAGATCGGACAGAACCTACGAGCAGTACTTC.

This clone was recorded only once. The gene calls are TRBV29-1 and TRBJ2-2; 8 bases fit TRBD1. The V gene's germline CDR1 is SQVTM and CDR2 ANQGSEA. The length of the CDR3 is 12 residues. The junction had 2 bases not matched to a gene; V was cut back by 7 bases and J by 4 bases. The DNA for the CDR3 is TGCAGCGGTGACAGGGGCACCGGGGAGCTGTTTTTT. It is translated as CSGDRGTGELFF.